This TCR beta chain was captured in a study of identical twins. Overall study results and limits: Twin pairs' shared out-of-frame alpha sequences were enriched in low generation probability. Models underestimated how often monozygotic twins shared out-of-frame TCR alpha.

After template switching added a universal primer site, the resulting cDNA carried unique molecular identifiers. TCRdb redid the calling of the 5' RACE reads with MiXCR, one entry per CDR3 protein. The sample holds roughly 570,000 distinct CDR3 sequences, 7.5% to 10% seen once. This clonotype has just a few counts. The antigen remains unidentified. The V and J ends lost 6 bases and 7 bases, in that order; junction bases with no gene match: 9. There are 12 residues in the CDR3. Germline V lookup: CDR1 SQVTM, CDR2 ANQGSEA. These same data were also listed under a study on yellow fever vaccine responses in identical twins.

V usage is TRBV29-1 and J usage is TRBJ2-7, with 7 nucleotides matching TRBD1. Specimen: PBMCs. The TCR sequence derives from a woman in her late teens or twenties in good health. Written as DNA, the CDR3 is TGCAGCGTGGGAGACAGGGTACGGGAGCAGTACTTC. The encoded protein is CSVGDRVREQYF.